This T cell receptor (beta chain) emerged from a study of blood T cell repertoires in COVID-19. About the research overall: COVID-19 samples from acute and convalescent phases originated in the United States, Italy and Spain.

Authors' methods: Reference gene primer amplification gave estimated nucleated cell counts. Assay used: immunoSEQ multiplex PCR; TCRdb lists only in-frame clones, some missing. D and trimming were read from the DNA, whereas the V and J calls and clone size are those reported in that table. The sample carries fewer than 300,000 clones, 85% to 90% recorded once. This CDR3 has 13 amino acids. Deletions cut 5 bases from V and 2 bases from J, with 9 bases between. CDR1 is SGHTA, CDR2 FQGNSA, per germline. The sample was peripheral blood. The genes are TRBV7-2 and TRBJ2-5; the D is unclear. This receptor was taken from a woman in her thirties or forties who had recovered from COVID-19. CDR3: CASSLLSQETQYF. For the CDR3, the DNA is TGTGCCAGCAGCCTCCTTAGTCAAGAGACCCAGTACTTC.